This T cell receptor beta chain is from a study of OX40 agonist ivuxolimab in advanced cancers. Study-wide points: At 0.1 to 3.0 mg/kg and by week 6, clonal expansion occurred in CD4+ and CD8+ blood T cells.

Here immunoSEQ multiplex PCR was the method, and the copy in TCRdb shows in-frame clones only, minus some. The sample shows roughly 81,000 clones, roughly 85% of them seen only once. Worth noting for this clone: The antigen is undetermined. One end of the junction does not line up with germline, which may come from a read error.

The CDR3 has 9 amino acids. CDR1 and CDR2 (germline): GTSNPN, SVGIG (reference sequence). The sequence came from an adult with an advanced solid tumor such as melanoma, head and neck, liver or kidney cancer. The source was CD4+ or CD8+ T cells sorted from blood, collected in a trial of the OX40 agonist ivuxolimab. The genes are TRBV30 and TRBJ2-7; TRBD1 aligns across 7 bases. In DNA, the CDR3 is TGTGCCTGGACAAGGGACAGAGGCTTC. This sequence encodes CAWTRDRGF.